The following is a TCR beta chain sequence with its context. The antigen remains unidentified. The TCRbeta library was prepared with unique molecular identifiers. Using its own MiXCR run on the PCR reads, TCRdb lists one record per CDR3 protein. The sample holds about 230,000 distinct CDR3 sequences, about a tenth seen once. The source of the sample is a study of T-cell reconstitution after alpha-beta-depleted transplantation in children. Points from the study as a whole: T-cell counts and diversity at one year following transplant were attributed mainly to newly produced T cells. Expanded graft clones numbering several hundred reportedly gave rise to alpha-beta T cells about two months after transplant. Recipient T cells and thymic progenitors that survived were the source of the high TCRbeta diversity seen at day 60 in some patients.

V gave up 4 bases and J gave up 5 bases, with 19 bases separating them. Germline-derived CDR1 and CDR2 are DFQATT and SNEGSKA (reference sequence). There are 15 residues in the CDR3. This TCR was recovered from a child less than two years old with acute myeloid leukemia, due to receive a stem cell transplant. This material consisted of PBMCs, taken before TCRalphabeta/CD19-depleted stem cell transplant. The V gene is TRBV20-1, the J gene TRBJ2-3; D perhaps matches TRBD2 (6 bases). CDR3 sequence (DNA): TGCAGTGCTACCCTGACTAGAGGGGCACGAGATACGCAGTATTTT. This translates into CSATLTRGARDTQYF.